These 7 T cell receptor beta chains originate from one sample sequenced in a study of human T cells and chemical hapten exposure. TCRdb re-called the RACE reads with MiXCR, one entry per CDR3 protein. The sample lists 80,000 to 95,000 distinct CDR3 sequences, roughly 11% occurring once. The time point is: patch test 2, 6 weeks after DPC sensitization. Treatment in this sample: therapeutic diphenylcyclopropenone sensitization with weekly scalp DPC. This specimen was whole blood, taken in connection with sensitization to the hapten diphenylcyclopropenone (DPC). The receptors were gathered from a man aged 18 to 35 with alopecia areata. Some clones in this sample may be carry-over from other donors' samples.

This rearrangement joins TRBV27 to TRBJ1-5, with TRBD1 matching over 8 bases. The CDR3 runs to 14 residues. J was trimmed by 4 bases and V by 1 base; bases with no gene match: 0. Germline loops: CDR1 MNHEY, CDR2 SMNVEV (reference sequence). CDR3: CASSLYRGNQPQHF. In nucleotides, the CDR3 is TGTGCCAGCAGTTTATACAGGGGGAATCAGCCCCAGCATTTT.

The chain joins TRBV7-3 to TRBJ1-1, with a weak D call TRBD1 (6 bases). Trimming removed 4 bases at V and 6 bases at J, with 12 bases between. Germline values: CDR1 SGHTA, CDR2 FQGTGA. CDR3 size: 13 residues. The CDR3 region is CASSSLAGAEAFF. The CDR3 DNA reads as TGTGCCAGCAGCTCATTGGCAGGGGCTGAAGCTTTCTTT.

This clonotype came up a few times. The J gene is TRBJ1-5, the V gene TRBV4-1; TRBD1 matches 7 bases. Germline V lookup: CDR1 MGHRA, CDR2 YSYEKL. This CDR3 is built from 14 residues. Germline trimming cut 4 bases from V and 7 bases from J; bases unmatched to any gene: 7. The CDR3 sequence is CASSRTGERQPQHF. DNA for the CDR3: TGCGCCAGCAGCCGAACAGGGGAGAGGCAGCCCCAGCATTTT.

This clonotype was observed a handful of times. J is TRBJ2-7 and V is TRBV11-1, with 8 positions matching TRBD1. Germline values: CDR1 SGHAT, CDR2 FQDESV (reference sequence). Trimming took 5 bases from V and 3 from J; bases not matched to a gene: 6. The CDR3 is 14 amino acids. The CDR3 loop reads CASSAGTGNYEQYF. CDR3 coding DNA: TGTGCCAGCAGCGCTGGGACAGGTAACTACGAGCAGTACTTC.

In its sample, this clonotype was seen many times. The chain employs TRBV6-4 and TRBJ2-3, with D possibly matching TRBD1 (7 bases). The CDR3 spans 14 residues. The V end lost 6 bases, the J end lost 7 bases, and 17 bases lay between the germline ends. Germline V gene data show CDR1 as MRHNA and CDR2 as SNTAGT. The CDR3: CASSPGGLLYTQYF. The CDR3 DNA follows: TGTGCCAGCAGCCCAGGGGGACTTCTTTATACGCAGTATTTT.

The V and J genes are TRBV7-3 and TRBJ2-1, with 8 bases aligning to TRBD2. The CDR3 sequence is 16 residues long. The V gene's germline CDR1 is SGHTA and CDR2 FQGTGA. The trim removed 1 base at V and 4 bases at J, leaving 6 bases unmatched. The CDR3 nucleotides read TGTGCCAGCAGCTTAAAGCAGCGGGGGATATACAATGAGCAGTTCTTC. It is translated as CASSLKQRGIYNEQFF.

There are many counts of this clonotype. The V call is TRBV29-1, the J call TRBJ2-3, with D unclear. Germline lookup yields CDR1 SQVTM and CDR2 ANQGSEA. The CDR3 runs 12 residues. V dropped 2 bases and J dropped 0 bases, with 3 bases sitting between them. The CDR3 is CSVEKSTDTQYF. The DNA for the CDR3 is TGCAGCGTTGAAAAGAGCACAGATACGCAGTATTTT.